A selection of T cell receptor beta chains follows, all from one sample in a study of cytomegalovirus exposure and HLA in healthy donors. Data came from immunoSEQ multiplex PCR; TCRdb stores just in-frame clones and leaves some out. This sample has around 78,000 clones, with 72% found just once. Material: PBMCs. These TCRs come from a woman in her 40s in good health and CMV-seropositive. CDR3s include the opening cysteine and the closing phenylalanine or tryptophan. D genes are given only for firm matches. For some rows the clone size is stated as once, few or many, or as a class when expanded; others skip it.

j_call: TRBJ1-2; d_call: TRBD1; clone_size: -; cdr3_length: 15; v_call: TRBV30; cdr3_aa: CAWDKTGEWYYGYTF; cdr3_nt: TGTGCCTGGGACAAAACAGGGGAGTGGTACTATGGCTACACCTTC
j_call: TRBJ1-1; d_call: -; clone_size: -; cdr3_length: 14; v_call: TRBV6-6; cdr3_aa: CASSAYQGNTEAFF; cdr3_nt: TGTGCCAGCAGCGCTTACCAGGGGAACACTGAAGCTTTCTTT
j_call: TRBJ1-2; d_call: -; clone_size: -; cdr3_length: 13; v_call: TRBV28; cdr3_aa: CASSDDRLYGYTF; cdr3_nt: TGTGCCAGCAGTGATGACAGACTCTATGGCTACACCTTC
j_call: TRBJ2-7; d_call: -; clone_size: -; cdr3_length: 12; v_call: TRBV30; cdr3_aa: CAWSALEGEQYF; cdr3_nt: TGTGCCTGGAGTGCGTTGGAGGGAGAGCAGTACTTC
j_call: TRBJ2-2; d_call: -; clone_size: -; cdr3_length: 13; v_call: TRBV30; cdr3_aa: CAWTGANTGELFF; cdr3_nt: TGTGCCTGGACGGGGGCGAACACCGGGGAGCTGTTTTTT
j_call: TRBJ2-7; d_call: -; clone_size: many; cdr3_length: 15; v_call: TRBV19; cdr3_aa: CASSPGWERNYEQYF; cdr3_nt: TGTGCCAGTAGCCCCGGGTGGGAGCGGAACTACGAGCAGTACTTC
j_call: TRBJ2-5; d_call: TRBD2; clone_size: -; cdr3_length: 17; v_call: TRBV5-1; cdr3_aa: CASSDTGLAGLLWTQYF; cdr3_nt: TGCGCCAGCAGCGATACCGGACTAGCGGGACTACTGTGGACCCAGTACTTC
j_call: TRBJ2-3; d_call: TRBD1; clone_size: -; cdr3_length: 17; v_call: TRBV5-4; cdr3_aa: CASSPRQGVIGADTQYF; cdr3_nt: TGTGCCAGCAGCCCCAGACAGGGAGTAATCGGGGCAGATACGCAGTATTTT
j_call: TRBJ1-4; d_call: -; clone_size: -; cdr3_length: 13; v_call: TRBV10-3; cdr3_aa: CAISGTTNEKLFF; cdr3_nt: TGTGCCATCTCCGGGACAACTAATGAAAAACTGTTTTTT
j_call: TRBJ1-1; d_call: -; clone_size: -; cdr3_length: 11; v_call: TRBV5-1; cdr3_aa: CASSDSTEAFF; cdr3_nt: TGCGCCAGCAGCGACAGTACTGAAGCTTTCTTT
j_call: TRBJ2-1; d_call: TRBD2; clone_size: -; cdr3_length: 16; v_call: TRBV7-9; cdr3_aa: CASSSWTSGMYNEQFF; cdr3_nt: TGTGCCAGCAGCTCTTGGACTAGCGGGATGTACAATGAGCAGTTCTTC
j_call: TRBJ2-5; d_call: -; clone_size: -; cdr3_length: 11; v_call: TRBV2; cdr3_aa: CASGGAETQYF; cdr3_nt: TGTGCCAGCGGGGGGGCCGAGACCCAGTACTTC
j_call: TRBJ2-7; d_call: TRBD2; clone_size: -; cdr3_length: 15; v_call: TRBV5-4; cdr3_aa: CASSLESGGGSEQYF; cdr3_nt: TGTGCCAGCAGCTTGGAGTCCGGCGGGGGTTCCGAGCAGTACTTC
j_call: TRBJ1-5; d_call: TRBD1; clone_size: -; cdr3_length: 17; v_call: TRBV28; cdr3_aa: CASSLSGDRGKNQPQHF; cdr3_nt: TGTGCCAGCAGCCTTTCTGGTGACAGGGGAAAAAATCAGCCCCAGCATTTT